What follows are 16 T cell receptor beta chains derived from one specimen sequenced in a study of cytomegalovirus exposure and HLA in healthy donors. Primers: 60 Vbeta forward and 13 Jbeta reverse. Generated by immunoSEQ multiplex PCR, the TCRdb table keeps only in-frame clones and is missing some. Of more than 200,000 clones in the sample, roughly four fifths were seen once. Sequencing used PBMCs. These receptors came from a girl aged 10-17 years in good health and CMV-seronegative.

The chain couples TRBV28 to TRBJ2-2; 7 bases line up with TRBD2. This CDR3 has 14 residues. Germline-derived CDR1 and CDR2 are MDHEN and SYDVKM. V dropped 6 bases and J dropped 3; count of bases not matched to a gene: 4. The CDR3 is CASRPSGYTGELFF. In nucleotides, the CDR3 is TGTGCCAGCAGGCCTAGCGGATACACCGGGGAGCTGTTTTTT.

Comment on this clone: Other DNA sequences in the sample encode the same CDR3. The genes are TRBV19 and TRBJ2-7; the D gene is possibly TRBD1 (6 bases). Per germline, CDR1 LNHDA and CDR2 SQIVND (reference sequence). V dropped 9 bases and J dropped 3 bases, with 9 bases sitting between them. This CDR3 comprises 11 residues. The DNA for the CDR3 is TGTGCCAGGGCACAGGGCTACGAGCAGTACTTC. This codes for CARAQGYEQYF.

The chain joins TRBV5-8 to TRBJ1-6, with D perhaps matching TRBD1 (5 bases). Germline V gene data show CDR1 as SGHTS and CDR2 as YDEGEE. The CDR3 extends over 12 amino acids. V dropped 5 bases and J dropped 9 bases, with 9 bases sitting between them. The CDR3 coding sequence is TGTGCCAGCAGGACAGAAGCTTCACCCCTCCACTTT. Translation gives CASRTEASPLHF.

The chain recombines TRBV2 with TRBJ2-3, with TRBD2 as a possible D gene (6 bases). In germline, CDR1 is SNHLY, CDR2 FYNNEI. Trimming left V 6 bases short and J 4 bases short, with 17 bases between. The CDR3 contains 15 residues. CDR3 coding DNA: TGTGCCAGCAGGCGGGAACAGGTATTATCAGATACGCAGTATTTT. Its protein is CASRREQVLSDTQYF.

This clone was seen only a few times. The J gene is TRBJ2-5, the V gene TRBV27, with a possible D match to TRBD2 (6 bases). Germline CDR1 reads MNHEY; CDR2 reads SMNVEV (reference sequence). This CDR3 has 14 amino acids. V was pared by 6 bases and J by 5 bases, with 16 bases between. The chain's CDR3 is CASRSMVAVETQYF. The DNA for the CDR3 is TGTGCCAGCAGATCTATGGTAGCGGTGGAGACCCAGTACTTC.

The chain joins TRBV7-2 to TRBJ2-7; D is uncertain. This CDR3 has 15 residues. V was shortened by 3 bases and J by 0 bases, with 12 bases between the two germline ends. Germline loops: CDR1 SGHTA, CDR2 FQGNSA. CDR3: CASSLGRRSSYEQYF. The CDR3 nucleotides are TGTGCCAGCAGCTTGGGCAGGCGAAGCTCCTACGAGCAGTACTTC. The full variable domain, rest sourced from reference TRBV7-2 and TRBJ2-7, is GAGVSQSPSNKVTEKGKDVELRCDPISGHTALYWYRQSLGQGLEFLIYFQGNSAPDKSGLPSDRFSAERTGGSVSTLTIQRTQQEDSAVYLCASSLGRRSSYEQYFGPGTRLTVT.

The V gene is TRBV10-3, the J gene TRBJ2-5, with 7 bases aligning to TRBD2. With 2 bases clipped from V and 3 bases from J, the junction kept 0 bases outside the gene matches. Per germline, CDR1 ENHRY and CDR2 SYGVKD. This CDR3 has 13 amino acids. The CDR3 coding sequence is TGTGCCATCAGTGAGCGGGGGGAAGAGACCCAGTACTTC. This sequence encodes CAISERGEETQYF.

The rearrangement uses TRBV27 and TRBJ2-3; 8 nucleotides align to TRBD2. Trimming cost V 5 bases and J 5 bases; bases outside gene matches: 12. Germline lookup yields CDR1 MNHEY and CDR2 SMNVEV (reference sequence). The CDR3 has 16 amino acids. The CDR3 DNA sequence: TGTGCCAGCAGTACTATAGCGGGGCCATGGAGAGATACGCAGTATTTT. It codes for CASSTIAGPWRDTQYF.

V gene TRBV7-3 combines with J gene TRBJ2-3; D remains unclear. This CDR3 contains 13 residues. Trimming took 2 bases from V and 6 from J, leaving 9 bases between them. Germline assignment: CDR1 SGHTA and CDR2 FQGTGA. The CDR3 DNA reads as TGTGCCAGCAGCTTATCTTTCAGGGATACGCAGTATTTT. Residues: CASSLSFRDTQYF.

This chain connects TRBV5-1 to TRBJ2-3, with 7 bases fitting TRBD2. V lost 7 bases, J lost 4 bases, and 12 bases stayed unmatched. The CDR3 length is 15 residues. The germline gives CDR1 SGHRS, CDR2 YFSETQ. CDR3 amino acids: CASGVAGVVADTQYF. The CDR3 bases are TGCGCCAGCGGTGTGGCGGGAGTGGTGGCAGATACGCAGTATTTT.

The rearrangement uses TRBV28 and TRBJ1-5, with D maybe TRBD1 (6 bases). Germline V gene lookup returns CDR1 MDHEN and CDR2 SYDVKM. The V gene lost 6 bases and the J gene lost 4 bases, with 13 bases spanning the gap. CDR3 length: 14 residues. The CDR3: CASSLQGLNQPQHF. The CDR3, as DNA: TGTGCCAGCAGCCTACAGGGCCTGAATCAGCCCCAGCATTTT.

J is TRBJ2-1 and V is TRBV6-1; D is possibly TRBD2 (5 bases). CDR3 length equals 13 residues. V was clipped by 8 bases and J by 8 bases, with 16 bases between them. The germline CDR1 and CDR2 sequences are MNHNS and SASEGT. The CDR3 DNA is TGTGCCAGCGGGGTGGGAGAACGAGATGAGCAGTTCTTC. Protein sequence: CASGVGERDEQFF.

V and J are TRBV28 and TRBJ2-7; 13 bases agree with TRBD2. Germline CDR1 and CDR2: MDHEN and SYDVKM. The CDR3 spans 15 residues. The V segment lost 7 bases and the J segment 1 base; nucleotides outside the gene matches: 4. CDR3 loop: CASIPGLAGSYEQYF. The CDR3 DNA reads as TGTGCCAGCATCCCGGGACTAGCGGGATCCTACGAGCAGTACTTC. The entire variable domain, with the rest obtained from reference TRBV28 and TRBJ2-7, is as follows: DVKVTQSSRYLVKRTGEKVFLECVQDMDHENMFWYRQDPGLGLRLIYFSYDVKMKEKGDIPEGYSVSREKKERFSLILESASTNQTSMYLCASIPGLAGSYEQYFGPGTRLTVT.

The V and J genes are TRBV6-5 and TRBJ2-3; 9 bases match TRBD1. Germline lookup yields CDR1 MNHEY and CDR2 SVGAGI. J lost 5 bases, V lost 6 bases, and 6 bases had no gene match. The CDR3 has 14 amino acids. The CDR3 loop reads CASSSGQGKDTQYF. CDR3 in DNA: TGTGCCAGCAGCTCTGGACAGGGGAAAGATACGCAGTATTTT.

V gene TRBV7-3 combines with J gene TRBJ2-1; D might be TRBD2 (6 bases). The CDR3 runs to 15 residues. V dropped 1 base and J dropped 0 bases, with 7 bases sitting between them. Germline CDR1 and CDR2: SGHTA and FQGTGA. The CDR3 DNA reads TGTGCCAGCAGCTTAAGCGGGGTCTCCTACAATGAGCAGTTCTTC. This sequence encodes CASSLSGVSYNEQFF.

The rearrangement joins TRBV5-4 to TRBJ2-7, with D perhaps matching TRBD1 (6 bases). CDR1 and CDR2 from the germline V gene are SGHNT and YYREEE (reference sequence). The CDR3 runs 14 residues. V lost 4 bases and J lost 5, with 16 bases in between. CDR3: CASSQTGGIHEQYF. The CDR3 DNA is TGTGCCAGCAGCCAGACAGGAGGCATTCACGAGCAGTACTTC.